This T cell receptor beta chain was recorded in a study of blood T cell repertoires in COVID-19. As for the study in general: Material from acute and convalescent COVID-19 was sourced from the United States, Italy and Spain. T cells, B-cell-depleted T cells, or PBMCs provided the cDNA or gDNA that served as material.

J was trimmed by 3 bases and V by 2 bases; bases with no gene match: 17. This CDR3 contains 19 residues. Germline values: CDR1 MNHEY, CDR2 SVGEGT. Methods used by the authors: Amplification from reference gene primers served as the basis for estimated nucleated cell counts. Repertoires were generated with immunoSEQ multiplex PCR, while TCRdb's copy carries only in-frame clones and drops some. The D gene and trimming were derived from the DNA, and the V and J assignments and clone size from that table. The table includes around 190,000 clones, roughly four fifths detected once. It was during active infection that Seattle patients were enrolled and then longitudinally followed.

This sequence was found in a woman aged 40 to 50 with COVID-19, enrolled during active disease. The sample consisted of peripheral blood. V gene TRBV6-2 or TRBV6-3 combines with J gene TRBJ2-7; TRBD1 matches 9 bases. CDR3 amino acids: CASSYPNFFTGTGNYEQYF. CDR3 in DNA: TGTGCCAGCAGTTACCCGAATTTCTTCACCGGGACAGGGAACTACGAGCAGTACTTC.